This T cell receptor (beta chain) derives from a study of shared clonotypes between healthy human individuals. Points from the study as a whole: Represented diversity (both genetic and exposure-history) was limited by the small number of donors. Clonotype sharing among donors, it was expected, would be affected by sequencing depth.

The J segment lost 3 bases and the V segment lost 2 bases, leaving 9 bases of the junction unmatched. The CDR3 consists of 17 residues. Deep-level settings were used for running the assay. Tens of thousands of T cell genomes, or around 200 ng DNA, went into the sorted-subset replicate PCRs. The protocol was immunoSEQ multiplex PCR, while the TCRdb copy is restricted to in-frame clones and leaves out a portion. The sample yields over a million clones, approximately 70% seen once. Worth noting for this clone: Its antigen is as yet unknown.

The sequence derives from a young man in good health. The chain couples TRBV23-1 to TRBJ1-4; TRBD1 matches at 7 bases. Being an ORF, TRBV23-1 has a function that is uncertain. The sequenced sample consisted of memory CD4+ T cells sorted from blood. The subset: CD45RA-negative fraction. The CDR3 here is CASSQQGQVAANEKLFF. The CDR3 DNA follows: TGCGCCAGCAGTCAACAAGGACAGGTCGCAGCTAATGAAAAACTGTTTTTT.